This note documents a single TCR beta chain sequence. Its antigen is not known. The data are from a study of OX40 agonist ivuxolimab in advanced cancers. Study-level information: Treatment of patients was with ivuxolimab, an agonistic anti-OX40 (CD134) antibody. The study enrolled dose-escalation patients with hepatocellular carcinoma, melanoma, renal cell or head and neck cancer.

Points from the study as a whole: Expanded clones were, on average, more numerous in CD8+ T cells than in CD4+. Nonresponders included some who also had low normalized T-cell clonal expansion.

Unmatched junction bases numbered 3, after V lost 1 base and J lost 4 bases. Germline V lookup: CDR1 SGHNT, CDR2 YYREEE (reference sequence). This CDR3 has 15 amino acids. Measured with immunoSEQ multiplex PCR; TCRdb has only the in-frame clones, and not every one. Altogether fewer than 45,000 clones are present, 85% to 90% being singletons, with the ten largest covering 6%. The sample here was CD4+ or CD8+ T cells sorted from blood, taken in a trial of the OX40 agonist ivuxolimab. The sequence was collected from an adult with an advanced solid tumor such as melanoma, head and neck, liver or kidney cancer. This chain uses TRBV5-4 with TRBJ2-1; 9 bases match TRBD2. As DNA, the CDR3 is TGTGCCAGCAGCTTGCAAGCGGGAGGTTACAATGAGCAGTTCTTC. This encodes CASSLQAGGYNEQFF.